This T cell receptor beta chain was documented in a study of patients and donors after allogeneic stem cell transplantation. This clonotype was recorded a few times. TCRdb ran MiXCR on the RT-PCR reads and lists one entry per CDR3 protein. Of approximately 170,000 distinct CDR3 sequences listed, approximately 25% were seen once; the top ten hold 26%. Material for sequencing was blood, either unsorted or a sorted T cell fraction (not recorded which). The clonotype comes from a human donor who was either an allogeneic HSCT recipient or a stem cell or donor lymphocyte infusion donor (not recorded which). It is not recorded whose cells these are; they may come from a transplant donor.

The CDR3 region is CASSPPLGTTVTEAFF. CDR3 sequence (DNA): TGTGCCAGCAGCCCCCCCCTCGGGACTACGGTCACTGAAGCTTTCTTT. This rearrangement joins TRBV2 to TRBJ1-1, with D perhaps matching TRBD1 (5 bases). Trimming pared 6 bases from V and 4 bases from J, leaving 21 bases between. This CDR3 has 16 amino acids. Looked up from germline, CDR1 is SNHLY and CDR2 is FYNNEI.